This T cell receptor beta chain was identified during a study of cytomegalovirus exposure and HLA in healthy donors. Study-wide points: Generally TCR sequences proved uncommon, though certain public TCRs appeared in numerous donors.

The CDR3 length is 12 residues. V was pared by 11 bases and J by 2 bases, with 12 bases between. CDR1 and CDR2 (germline): MNHEY, SVGAGI. Libraries were prepared by immunoSEQ multiplex PCR; TCRdb keeps only in-frame clonotypes and omits some of them. The sample includes 120,000 or so clones, around nine tenths of them seen just once. About this clone: Antigen: not known.

This TCR came from a man in his thirties or forties in good health and CMV-seronegative. The sequencing input was PBMCs. The chain couples TRBV6-5 to TRBJ1-2; a possible D gene is TRBD1 (5 bases). The CDR3 sequence is CARLTVNYGYTF. The CDR3 DNA sequence: TGTGCCCGCTTGACAGTCAACTATGGCTACACCTTC.